This T cell receptor beta chain is drawn from a study of T cells in Graves' hyperthyroidism and ophthalmopathy. TCR beta CDR3 region amplification was performed from RNA transcripts. HTBI primers were employed in a first-round RT-PCR of the TCR CDR3. TCRdb redid the calling of the multiplex PCR reads with MiXCR, one entry per CDR3 protein. This sample has hundreds of thousands of distinct CDR3 sequences; around 15% occur once, and the top ten carry more than 8.5%. Regarding the study as a whole: The blood repertoire included most of the expanded thyroid clonotypes above 0.001. Prediction of ophthalmopathy progression came a median 6.5 months pre-onset.

This clonotype has at least ten counts. Its specificity is unknown. The CDR3 totals 12 residues. In germline, CDR1 is LGHDT, CDR2 YNNKEL (reference sequence). V was pared by 8 bases and J by 0 bases, with 1 base of the junction left unmatched. This chain connects TRBV3-1 to TRBJ2-7; 7 bases match TRBD1. Sequencing was performed on blood. The TCR comes from a young woman with Graves' hyperthyroidism. The CDR3 loop reads CASGDSSYEQYF. In nucleotides, the CDR3 is TGTGCCAGCGGGGACAGCTCCTACGAGCAGTACTTC.